These 29 T cell receptor beta chains were all obtained from the same sample, sequenced in a study of shared clonotypes between healthy human individuals. CD45RO-negative, CCR7-selected cells formed the naive CD8 fraction, which excluded terminally differentiated effector memory CD45RA+ cells. Clones were read by immunoSEQ multiplex PCR, and TCRdb kept only the in-frame ones, dropping some. There are around 2.1 million clones in the sample; approximately 94% occur only once, and around 1.7% lies in the top ten. Material for sequencing was naive CD8+ T cells from PBMCs. These receptors all stem from a man younger than 35 in good health. Some clones in this sample may be carry-over from other donors' samples.

V and J are TRBV27 and TRBJ1-5, with D possibly matching TRBD1 (5 bases). The CDR3 has 13 amino acids. V was shortened by 5 bases and J by 3 bases, with 8 bases between the two germline ends. Germline CDR1 is MNHEY and CDR2 is SMNVEV (reference sequence). For the CDR3, the DNA is TGTGCCAGCAGTGACAGTTTCAATCAGCCCCAGCATTTT. This gives the protein CASSDSFNQPQHF.

J is TRBJ2-5 and V is TRBV5-5, with 7 bases matching TRBD1. Germline lookup yields CDR1 SGHKS and CDR2 YYEKEE (reference sequence). The V gene end was trimmed by 3 bases and the J gene end by 11 bases; junction bases not matched to a gene: 4. CDR3 length: 11 amino acids. CDR3 sequence (DNA): TGTGCCAGCAGCTGGGACAGCGCACAGTACTTC. Its translation: CASSWDSAQYF.

The V and J genes are TRBV7-9 and TRBJ2-2; 8 positions match TRBD2. V shed 5 bases and J 6 bases; nucleotides not matched to a gene: 11. From germline, CDR1 is SEHNR and CDR2 FQNEAQ (reference sequence). This CDR3 has 16 residues. In DNA form, the CDR3 reads TGTGCCAGCAGCCCAATAGCGGGACCCGCTGCCGGGGAGCTGTTTTTT. It encodes CASSPIAGPAAGELFF.

The count of this clone is one. J is TRBJ1-5 and V is TRBV7-6; TRBD1 matches 7 bases. Germline lookup yields CDR1 SGHVS and CDR2 FNYEAQ. With 5 bases clipped from V and 0 bases from J, the junction kept 10 bases outside the gene matches. This CDR3 has 17 amino acids. This CDR3 is CASSQGGTYSSNQPQHF. The DNA of the CDR3 is TGTGCCAGCAGCCAGGGGGGGACATACTCTAGCAATCAGCCCCAGCATTTT.

This rearrangement joins TRBV19 to TRBJ1-5; D is uncertain. The V end lost 7 bases, the J end lost 4 bases, and 14 bases lay between the germline ends. Germline CDR1 is LNHDA and CDR2 is SQIVND (reference sequence). This CDR3 comprises 14 residues. CDR3 DNA sequence: TGTGCCAGTACAGGAGGAGACGTGAATCAGCCCCAGCATTTT. As protein: CASTGGDVNQPQHF.

Only a few counts were recorded for this clone. The chain carries TRBV29-1 and TRBJ1-1; D ambiguous. Germline V CDR1 and CDR2: SQVTM, ANQGSEA. V lost 7 bases and J 0 bases, leaving 12 bases between the germline ends. The CDR3 is 13 residues long. The CDR3 nucleotides read TGCAGCGCCCAGGAGAGAATGAACACTGAAGCTTTCTTT. It specifies CSAQERMNTEAFF.

V usage is TRBV28 and J usage is TRBJ2-7, with TRBD2 as a possible D gene (6 bases). There are 14 residues in the CDR3. V lost 10 bases, J lost 3 bases, and 19 bases lay in between. CDR1 MDHEN and CDR2 SYDVKM come from the germline V gene. In DNA form, the CDR3 reads TGTGCCACCCTCCCTCTAGCGCCCCACTACGAGCAGTACTTC. Translating gives CATLPLAPHYEQYF.

This clone was seen a handful of times. This sequence joins TRBV27 and TRBJ1-2; a possible D gene is TRBD1 (6 bases). Germline assignment: CDR1 MNHEY and CDR2 SMNVEV (reference sequence). CDR3 size: 14 residues. V lost 4 bases, J lost 6 bases, and 15 bases lay in between. The DNA for the CDR3 is TGTGCCAGCAGTTCCCAACAGGGTTTTCATGGCTACACCTTC. As protein: CASSSQQGFHGYTF.

CDR3 sequence: CASSLDREPSYGYTF. The CDR3 nucleotides are TGTGCCAGCAGCTTAGATCGGGAACCGAGCTATGGCTACACCTTC. This chain connects TRBV11-2 to TRBJ1-2, with D unclear. The CDR3 has 15 amino acids. The germline CDR1 and CDR2 sequences are SGHAT and FQNNGV. Trimming removed 0 bases from V and 4 bases from J, with 12 bases in between.

The chain carries TRBV10-1 and TRBJ2-5; no clear D gene. The DNA end is a closer match to TRBJ2-7, so the J assignment may be wrong. This CDR3 region has 12 residues. The germline V gene has CDR1 WNHNN and CDR2 SYGVQD (reference sequence). The CDR3 region has the DNA TGCGCCAGCAGTAAGTGGTCCTACGAGCAGTACTTC. Residues: CASSKWSYEQYF.

The rearrangement uses TRBV13 and TRBJ2-7; D remains ambiguous. This CDR3 comprises 14 residues. The V end was cut by 4 bases, the J end by 3 bases, with 13 bases between. Germline assignment: CDR1 PRHDT and CDR2 FYEKMQ (reference sequence). CDR3 nucleotide sequence: TGTGCCAGCAGCTCCTCAAATACTTTCTACGAGCAGTACTTC. Translating it yields CASSSSNTFYEQYF.

V and J are TRBV4-1 and TRBJ1-1; D not certain. V was trimmed by 3 bases and J by 2 bases, leaving 10 bases between them. The V gene's germline CDR1 is MGHRA and CDR2 YSYEKL. The CDR3 consists of 14 residues. CDR3 protein: CASSHPGINTEAFF. The DNA for the CDR3 is TGCGCCAGCAGCCACCCCGGGATCAACACTGAAGCTTTCTTT.

V usage is TRBV19 and J usage is TRBJ2-7; D is perhaps TRBD2 (6 bases). This CDR3 is 14 amino acids long. The V gene's germline CDR1 is LNHDA and CDR2 SQIVND (reference sequence). The ends were cut back, 6 bases at V and 2 bases at J, with 14 bases in the middle. CDR3 nucleotide sequence: TGTGCCAGTAGCTCGGACGGGAGTACCTACGAGCAGTACTTC. Its translation is CASSSDGSTYEQYF.

The genes are TRBV7-5 and TRBJ1-2. TRBV7-5 is described as a pseudogene. The CDR3 loop spans 17 amino acids. DNA of the CDR3: TGTGTCAGAAGCTTAGCGTGGGCGGGGGCTCACCCATATGGCTACACCTTC. This encodes CVRSLAWAGAHPYGYTF.

The V call is TRBV27, the J call TRBJ2-1; perhaps TRBD1 as D (6 bases). CDR1 MNHEY and CDR2 SMNVEV come from the germline V gene (reference sequence). The CDR3 spans 13 residues. Trimming left V 8 bases short and J 6 bases short, with 14 bases between. The CDR3 loop reads CASGHDRINEQFF. The CDR3 DNA follows: TGTGCCAGCGGACATGACAGGATCAATGAGCAGTTCTTC.

The CDR3 DNA reads TGTGCCAGCAGTGCATCCAGAGTGCAACGGTCCGGGGCAATAGATACGCAGTATTTT. Its protein is CASSASRVQRSGAIDTQYF. V and J are TRBV28 and TRBJ2-3; D could derive from TRBD1 or TRBD2 (5 bases each). The CDR3 has 19 amino acids. Per germline, CDR1 MDHEN and CDR2 SYDVKM. V was trimmed by 5 bases and J by 5 bases, leaving 29 bases between them.

The rearrangement joins TRBV28 to TRBJ2-1; 8 nucleotides agree with TRBD2. The trim removed 4 bases at V and 2 bases at J, leaving 7 bases unmatched. CDR1 and CDR2 (germline): MDHEN, SYDVKM. The CDR3 is 16 amino acids. As DNA, the CDR3 is TGTGCCAGCAGTTACCTCAGCGGGAGTCCCTACAATGAGCAGTTCTTC. Translating gives CASSYLSGSPYNEQFF.

The rearrangement joins TRBV4-1 to TRBJ2-7; D not certain. From germline, CDR1 is MGHRA and CDR2 YSYEKL. The CDR3 spans 14 residues. V was clipped by 5 bases and J by 0 bases, with 11 bases between them. CDR3 amino acids: CASSYSDTSYEQYF. The CDR3 coding sequence is TGCGCCAGCAGCTACTCAGACACCTCCTACGAGCAGTACTTC.

The chain is built from TRBV29-1 and TRBJ1-1; D is unresolved. The V gene lost 1 base and the J gene lost 7 bases, with 7 bases spanning the gap. The CDR3 is made up of 11 amino acids. Germline-derived CDR1 and CDR2 are SQVTM and ANQGSEA. The CDR3, as DNA: TGCAGCGTTGAAGGTAGTATTGAAGCTTTCTTT. Translation gives CSVEGSIEAFF.

In its sample, this clone was seen once. V and J are TRBV28 and TRBJ2-4; unclear D gene. Germline lookup yields CDR1 MDHEN and CDR2 SYDVKM. V lost 1 base to trimming and J lost 1 base, with 11 bases between them. The CDR3 runs to 16 residues. Written as DNA, the CDR3 is TGTGCCAGCAGTTTATTTTCCCACCAGGCCAAAAACATTCAGTACTTC. It codes for CASSLFSHQAKNIQYF.

This clone has just one count. The chain uses TRBV28 and TRBJ2-4; D tentatively reads TRBD1 or TRBD2 (6 bases each). Trimming removed 2 bases from V and 0 bases from J, with 14 bases in between. CDR3 length: 17 amino acids. Germline CDR1 MDHEN, CDR2 SYDVKM. The CDR3 reads CASSLTPGGLAKNIQYF. The CDR3 DNA reads TGTGCCAGCAGTTTAACCCCCGGGGGCTTAGCCAAAAACATTCAGTACTTC.

The V gene is TRBV6-5, the J gene TRBJ2-5; maybe TRBD2 (6 bases). The germline V and J ends were trimmed by 5 bases and 4 bases, with 14 bases remaining between them. This CDR3 contains 14 residues. In germline, CDR1 is MNHEY, CDR2 SVGAGI. Here the CDR3 reads CASSQTRGPETQYF. The CDR3 nucleotides read TGTGCCAGCAGTCAGACTAGAGGTCCAGAGACCCAGTACTTC.

The CDR3 sequence: CASSSGTGVLQLHF. The CDR3 DNA reads as TGTGCCAGCAGCTCCGGGACAGGGGTTTTGCAACTCCACTTT. This chain links TRBV5-6 with TRBJ1-6; 10 bases fit TRBD1. Germline CDR1 and CDR2: SGHDT and YYEEEE. The CDR3 totals 14 residues. V lost 3 bases and J lost 16; bases outside the gene matches: 10. Complete variable domain (other parts from reference TRBV5-6 and TRBJ1-6): DAGVTQSPTHLIKTRGQQVTLRCSPKSGHDTVSWYQQALGQGPQFIFQYYEEEERQRGNFPDRFSGHQFPNYSSELNVNALLLGDSALYLCASSSGTGVLQLHFGNGTRLTVT.

V and J are TRBV27 and TRBJ2-2, with 8 bases aligning to TRBD1. V trimming: 8 bases; J trimming: 4 bases; junction bases outside the gene matches: 6. Germline CDR1 MNHEY, CDR2 SMNVEV (reference sequence). This CDR3 spans 14 amino acids. Here the CDR3 reads CASGQGASTGELFF. In DNA form, the CDR3 reads TGTGCCAGCGGCCAGGGGGCGTCCACCGGGGAGCTGTTTTTT.

In regard to this clone: This CDR3 is also generated by other DNA sequences in the sample. The chain links TRBV29-1 to TRBJ2-7; 8 nucleotides align to TRBD2. Germline V lookup: CDR1 SQVTM, CDR2 ANQGSEA. The CDR3 spans 12 residues. Unmatched junction bases numbered 5, after V lost 7 bases and J lost 3 bases. The CDR3: CSASGTSYEQYF. The CDR3 DNA reads as TGCAGCGCCTCCGGGACTAGCTACGAGCAGTACTTC.

The V and J genes are TRBV5-1 and TRBJ2-3; 8 bases line up with TRBD1. V shed 3 bases and J 2 bases; nucleotides not matched to a gene: 14. The CDR3 runs to 18 residues. CDR1 is SGHRS and CDR2 is YFSETQ in the germline V gene. The CDR3 sequence is CASSSNPQGAFSTDTQYF. The CDR3 coding sequence is TGCGCCAGCAGCTCAAACCCCCAGGGGGCATTTTCCACAGATACGCAGTATTTT.

This chain joins TRBV7-9 and TRBJ1-4; D possibly corresponds to TRBD1 (6 bases). V lost 4 bases and J lost 0, with 9 bases in between. The germline CDR1 and CDR2 sequences are SEHNR and FQNEAQ (reference sequence). This CDR3 region has 15 residues. The CDR3 region is CASSSDSATNEKLFF. The CDR3, as DNA: TGTGCCAGCAGCTCGGACAGCGCAACTAATGAAAAACTGTTTTTT.

A single count supports this clone. The chain couples TRBV4-3 to TRBJ2-1; D is unclear. Germline CDR1 and CDR2: LGHNA and YSLEER. CDR3 length: 12 amino acids. V was trimmed by 4 bases and J by 7 bases, leaving 8 bases between them. CDR3 loop: CASSRGANEQFF. CDR3 nucleotides: TGCGCCAGCAGCCGTGGAGCGAATGAGCAGTTCTTC.

The V call is TRBV9, the J call TRBJ1-6, with D hard to call. CDR1 and CDR2 from the germline V gene are SGDLS and YYNGEE. V gave up 0 bases and J gave up 2 bases, with 9 bases separating them. This CDR3 has 16 amino acids. The CDR3 spells CASSVGSSAYNSPLHF. CDR3 sequence (DNA): TGTGCCAGCAGCGTAGGTTCCAGCGCCTATAATTCACCCCTCCACTTT. The variable domain in full, with the rest retrieved from reference TRBV9 and TRBJ1-6, is DSGVTQTPKHLITATGQRVTLRCSPRSGDLSVYWYQQSLDQGLQFLIQYYNGEERAKGNILERFSAQQFPDLHSELNLSSLELGDSALYFCASSVGSSAYNSPLHFGNGTRLTVT.